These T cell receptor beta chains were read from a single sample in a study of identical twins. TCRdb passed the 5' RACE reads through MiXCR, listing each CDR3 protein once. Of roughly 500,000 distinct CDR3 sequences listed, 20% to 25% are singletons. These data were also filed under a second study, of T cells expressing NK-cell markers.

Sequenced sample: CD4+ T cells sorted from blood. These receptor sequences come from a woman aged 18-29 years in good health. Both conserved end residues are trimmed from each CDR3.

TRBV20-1	SARGGLAGVTQY
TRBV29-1	SVEVVPSSGNTIY
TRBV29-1	SVGEDTQY
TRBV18	ASSPGFVGTEAF
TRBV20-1	SAPTEGPPDTQY
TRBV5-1	ASSRLTGQGSNEQY
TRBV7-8	ASRQRGKPDTQY
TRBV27	ASSLGPTGTYGYT
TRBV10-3	AIGGQGFVYEQY
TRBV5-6	ASSRIAGGYEQY
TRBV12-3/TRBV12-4	ASSLNVAGRAGEQY
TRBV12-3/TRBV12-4	ASSLGVRGYT
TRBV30	AWSDRGKNIQY
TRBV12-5	ASGFTQGGYT
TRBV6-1	ASSPLLAGATDTQY
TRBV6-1	ASTGGDTIY
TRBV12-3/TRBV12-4	ASSFRRDGSYNEQF
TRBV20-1	SARPAGGPPDTQY
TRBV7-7	ASSPGRGGETQY
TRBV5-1	ASSKPSNYGYT
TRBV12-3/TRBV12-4	ASSLFSRTDTQY
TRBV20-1	SARVEATYEQY
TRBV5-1	ASSLRDTLAKNIQY
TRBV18	ASSPQDREVF
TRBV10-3	AISEAGGANVLT
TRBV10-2	ASSGGREGQETQY
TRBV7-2	ASSPYTASYEQY